The sequence of this T cell receptor (beta chain) was determined in a study of OX40 agonist ivuxolimab in advanced cancers. Study details: Every 2 weeks, ivuxolimab was infused into the patients intravenously at between 0.01 and 10 mg/kg.

Profiling relied on immunoSEQ multiplex PCR, and the TCRdb table lists in-frame clones only, not all of them. The repertoire holds tens of thousands of clones, with about 94% as singletons. Patients were excluded for autoimmune disease history or systemic immunosuppression. General study points: Expanded clones tended on average to be more numerous among CD8+ T cells than CD4+. There was clonal expansion of CD4+ and CD8+ blood T cells by week 6 at 0.1 to 3.0 mg/kg.

CDR1 is MDHEN, CDR2 SYDVKM, per germline. Trimming shortened V by 4 bases and J by 0 bases, and 3 bases separated the two germline ends. The CDR3 sequence is 12 residues long. This clone was counted only a few times. As yet, its antigen is unknown. The chain combines TRBV28 with TRBJ1-1; no reliable D call. Material: CD4+ or CD8+ T cells sorted from blood, obtained in a trial of the OX40 agonist ivuxolimab. The TCR comes from an adult with an advanced solid tumor such as melanoma, head and neck, liver or kidney cancer. CDR3 protein: CASSSMNTEAFF. The CDR3 coding sequence is TGTGCCAGCAGTTCCATGAACACTGAAGCTTTCTTT.